One TCR beta chain is described in this entry. This clonotype was observed a handful of times. Its antigen has not been determined. Base qualities are not provided; no much larger clone lies one nucleotide away. The data were taken from a study of T-cell reconstitution after alpha-beta-depleted transplantation in children (dated by TCRdb to the mid-2010s). With respect to the entire study: Using TCR repertoire profiling, the study followed T-cell immune reconstitution in a quantitative way in children after TCRalphabeta/CD19-depleted allogeneic hematopoietic cell transplantation.

Looking up the germline V gene (reference sequence) yields CDR1 DFQATT and CDR2 SNEGSKA. Spanning cysteine to phenylalanine, the CDR3 consists of 15 amino acids. This entry keeps only the CDR3 DNA: 45 bases, framed from base 1. V is pared back by 3 bases and J by 10 bases, with 22 bases lying between the germline termini. The paper as a whole reports these results and caveats: The apparently early recovery of alphabetaT-cell counts about two months after transplant reportedly depended on only several hundred rapidly expanded clones that came from non-depleted graft cells. Over the following months the frequencies of hyperexpanded clones went down, and after one year T-cell counts and TCRbeta diversity were mostly credited to newly produced T cells. The high TCRbeta diversity at day 60 in some patients was ascribed to recipient T cells and intrathymic progenitors that had survived conditioning.

The sample's treatment or condition label is to be understood as: allogeneic hematopoietic cell transplantation with graft depleted of TCRalphabeta T cells and CD19 B cells. The transplant recipients were children given TCRalphabeta/CD19-depleted allogeneic hematopoietic cell grafts. Libraries came from PCR. This sample was sequenced with an Illumina HiSeq 2500. To normalize quantification of the TCRbeta repertoire, the TCR libraries were built with molecular barcoding that relied on unique molecular identifiers. The raw public data were reprocessed by TCRdb itself: fastp quality trimming at Q25, MiXCR clonotype calling, in-frame beta chains only. Rows with one shared CDR3 protein collapse into an entry with the most common genes and DNA. The sample records about 70,000 distinct CDR3 sequences, 11% of which are singletons. The ten largest make up about 12% of the sample.

Source: PBMCs, taken before TCRalphabeta/CD19-depleted stem cell transplant. The clonotype was recovered from a boy under 18 with acute myeloid leukemia, due to receive a stem cell transplant. Here the chain combines TRBV20-1 and TRBJ1-5; the D gene is unclear. CDR3 region: CSASLGSPPLKPQHF. The nucleotide sequence reads TGCAGTGCTAGTCTAGGGAGCCCGCCATTGAAACCCCAGCATTTT.